This note documents a single T cell receptor (beta chain) sequence. What it binds is not known. Then a second PCR, running roughly 7 to 11 cycles, was carried out with a sample-barcoded 5' primer and a J-beta primer mix. TCRdb fed the 5' RACE reads into MiXCR, producing one record per CDR3 protein. Of 1.5 million to 2 million distinct CDR3 sequences in the sample, 28% were seen once. These data are taken from a study of blood T cells in healthy people across ages. Notes on the study in general: Naive and antigen-experienced cells were not separated, limiting conclusive comparison.

In germline, CDR1 is DFQATT, CDR2 SNEGSKA (reference sequence). There are 12 residues in the CDR3. V lost 7 bases, J lost 0 bases, and 10 bases lay in between. Donors ranged from roughly 6 to 100 years old and were healthy Caucasians in Russia. Per individual sample, total RNA of at least 5.5 micrograms was extracted. The chain has TRBV20-1 and TRBJ2-7; TRBD2 might be the D (6 bases). The TCR sequence derives from a woman between 25 and 40 years old in good health. The specimen was blood. CDR3 residues: CSGGDASYEQYF. CDR3 sequence (DNA): TGCAGTGGGGGGGACGCCTCCTACGAGCAGTACTTC.